These 25 T cell receptor beta chains came from one sample sequenced in a study of cytomegalovirus exposure and HLA in healthy donors. 60 Vbeta and 13 Jbeta primers were used in PCR. Profiling relied on immunoSEQ multiplex PCR, and the TCRdb table lists in-frame clones only, not all of them. The table has some 110,000 clones, over 60% seen once. Material: PBMCs. The receptor source for this set is a woman aged 40 to 49 in good health and CMV-seropositive.

The rearrangement links TRBV5-1 to TRBJ1-1; TRBD1 matches 7 bases. The CDR3 contains 14 residues. Per the germline V gene, CDR1 is SGHRS and CDR2 is YFSETQ. With V trimmed by 6 bases and J by 1 base, 6 bases remained unmatched. The CDR3 reads CASTEQGKNTEAFF. Written as DNA, the CDR3 is TGCGCCAGCACAGAACAGGGGAAGAACACTGAAGCTTTCTTT.

This clone is a singleton in its sample. The rearrangement joins TRBV27 to TRBJ2-7; a weak D match, TRBD2 (7 bases). V dropped 7 bases and J dropped 6 bases, with 22 bases sitting between them. Looked up from germline, CDR1 is MNHEY and CDR2 is SMNVEV (reference sequence). CDR3 length: 15 residues. The DNA for the CDR3 is TGTGCCAGCACCCCGGGGGGCGTCCCAAACGGCGAGCAGTACTTC. Translated: CASTPGGVPNGEQYF.

The rearrangement links TRBV2 to TRBJ1-2, with D maybe TRBD1 (5 bases). The V end was cut by 1 base, the J end by 7 bases, with 16 bases between. The germline gives CDR1 SNHLY, CDR2 FYNNEI. The CDR3 length is 15 residues. As DNA, the CDR3 is TGTGCCAGCAGTGAAGAAGGGCAGGGTCTCTTTGGCTACACCTTC. This translates into CASSEEGQGLFGYTF.

J is TRBJ2-1 and V is TRBV6-1, with 8 bases aligning to TRBD1. The CDR3 is 17 amino acids. The V and J ends lost 1 base and 2 bases, in that order; junction bases with no gene match: 7. The germline V gene encodes CDR1 MNHNS and CDR2 SASEGT. CDR3 region: CASSEDLRTGTYNEQFF. The CDR3 nucleotides are TGTGCCAGCAGTGAAGACCTCCGGACAGGGACCTACAATGAGCAGTTCTTC.

This clone has just a few counts. The rearrangement joins TRBV19 to TRBJ1-5; D is perhaps TRBD1 (5 bases). The CDR3 consists of 15 residues. V lost 3 bases to trimming and J lost 0 bases, with 9 bases between them. CDR1 LNHDA and CDR2 SQIVND come from the germline V gene (reference sequence). As DNA, the CDR3 is TGTGCCAGTAGTATCGGAGGGGTTAGCAATCAGCCCCAGCATTTT. This translates into CASSIGGVSNQPQHF.

The sample holds a few counts of this clone. The chain has TRBV14 and TRBJ2-3; the match to TRBD1 covers 7 bases. Germline V gene sequence: CDR1 SGHDN, CDR2 FVKESK. Losses at the gene ends were 4 bases for V and 1 base for J; bases not matched to a gene: 2. This CDR3 has 14 amino acids. CDR3 nucleotide sequence: TGTGCCAGCAGCCCGGACAGGCGCACAGATACGCAGTATTTT. This encodes CASSPDRRTDTQYF. Based on the CDR3 plus reference TRBV14 and TRBJ2-3, the full variable domain is EAGVTQFPSHSVIEKGQTVTLRCDPISGHDNLYWYRRVMGKEIKFLLHFVKESKQDESGMPNNRFLAERTGGTYSTLKVQPAELEDSGVYFCASSPDRRTDTQYFGPGTRLTVL.

The chain carries TRBV19 and TRBJ1-1, with 9 positions matching TRBD1. After removal of 5 bases from V and 5 bases from J, the junction contained 12 bases not matched to a gene. CDR1 and CDR2 (germline): LNHDA, SQIVND (reference sequence). The CDR3 sequence is 16 residues long. As DNA, the CDR3 is TGTGCCAGTAGTCCGGGACAGGGCTTTTTGAGGACTGAAGCTTTCTTT. This sequence encodes CASSPGQGFLRTEAFF.

The chain is built from TRBV6-4 and TRBJ2-1; 13 bases align to TRBD2. Germline V gene data show CDR1 as MRHNA and CDR2 as SNTAGT. V dropped 2 bases and J dropped 7; count of bases not matched to a gene: 5. This CDR3 spans 16 amino acids. CDR3 sequence (DNA): TGTGCCAGCAGTGACAGGGGGACTAGCGGGATTAATGAGCAGTTCTTC. It yields the protein CASSDRGTSGINEQFF.

The chain is built from TRBV13 and TRBJ2-1, with a weak D call TRBD2 (6 bases). V gave up 4 bases and J gave up 0 bases, with 7 bases separating them. Germline assignment: CDR1 PRHDT and CDR2 FYEKMQ (reference sequence). The CDR3 length is 14 residues. Here the CDR3 reads CASSSGDSYNEQFF. DNA of the CDR3: TGTGCCAGCAGCTCGGGGGACTCCTACAATGAGCAGTTCTTC.

This chain links TRBV7-2 with TRBJ2-7, with unresolved D. The length of the CDR3 is 13 residues. Germline V gene lookup returns CDR1 SGHTA and CDR2 FQGNSA. V lost 6 bases to trimming and J lost 7 bases, with 16 bases between them. This CDR3 reads CASRKVPSLEQYF. The CDR3 DNA follows: TGTGCCAGCAGGAAAGTTCCCAGTTTGGAGCAGTACTTC. Filled out from reference TRBV7-2 and TRBJ2-7, the complete variable domain reads GAGVSQSPSNKVTEKGKDVELRCDPISGHTALYWYRQSLGQGLEFLIYFQGNSAPDKSGLPSDRFSAERTGGSVSTLTIQRTQQEDSAVYLCASRKVPSLEQYFGPGTRLTVT.

This clone is a singleton in its sample. The J gene is TRBJ2-7, the V gene TRBV2; maybe TRBD1 (6 bases). This CDR3 is 14 amino acids long. The germline V and J ends were trimmed by 5 bases and 6 bases, with 17 bases remaining between them. CDR1 is SNHLY and CDR2 is FYNNEI in the germline V gene. CDR3 residues: CASSLQGRGSEQYF. Here the CDR3 DNA reads TGTGCCAGCAGTTTACAGGGACGTGGTAGCGAGCAGTACTTC.

The V and J genes are TRBV6-5 and TRBJ1-1; 7 positions agree with TRBD1. Germline-derived CDR1 and CDR2 are MNHEY and SVGAGI. V lost 7 bases and J lost 8; bases outside the gene matches: 7. The length of the CDR3 is 12 residues. The CDR3 DNA reads TGTGCCAGCATCACAGGGGTGGGGGAAGCTTTCTTT. Its protein product is CASITGVGEAFF.

The chain links TRBV28 to TRBJ2-3, with 7 bases aligning to TRBD1. Germline CDR1 is MDHEN and CDR2 is SYDVKM. Trimming at V came to 5 bases and at J to 1 base, leaving 3 bases not matched to a gene. The CDR3 consists of 14 residues. The CDR3 spells CASSRDSRTDTQYF. The CDR3 nucleotides read TGTGCCAGCAGTCGGGACAGTCGCACAGATACGCAGTATTTT.

This clone has more than one count but fewer than ten. The gene calls are TRBV11-2 and TRBJ2-5; D unclear. CDR1 and CDR2 from the germline V gene are SGHAT and FQNNGV. This CDR3 has 13 residues. V lost 1 base and J 4 bases, leaving 7 bases between the germline ends. The CDR3 spells CASSLGVGETQYF. The DNA of the CDR3 is TGTGCCAGCAGCTTAGGTGTCGGAGAGACCCAGTACTTC.

This chain uses TRBV10-3 with TRBJ1-3; tentative D call: TRBD1 (5 bases). Trimming took off 8 bases at V and 8 bases at J, with 13 bases between the two ends. This CDR3 comprises 12 residues. The germline V gene encodes CDR1 ENHRY and CDR2 SYGVKD. The CDR3 spells CAIRGTVDTIYF. The CDR3 nucleotides are TGTGCCATCCGGGGGACGGTGGACACCATATATTTT.

The V call is TRBV7-2, the J call TRBJ2-1; D is undetermined. Germline CDR1 SGHTA, CDR2 FQGNSA. Between the trimmed V and J ends, which lost 6 bases and 4 bases, there was a span of 16 bases. CDR3 length equals 15 residues. CDR3 DNA: TGTGCCAGCAGTTCTGACAAGGCACGGTACAATGAGCAGTTCTTC. It specifies CASSSDKARYNEQFF. The whole variable domain, filled in from reference TRBV7-2 and TRBJ2-1, reads GAGVSQSPSNKVTEKGKDVELRCDPISGHTALYWYRQSLGQGLEFLIYFQGNSAPDKSGLPSDRFSAERTGGSVSTLTIQRTQQEDSAVYLCASSSDKARYNEQFFGPGTRLTVL.

The chain recombines TRBV28 with TRBJ2-5, with a weak D call TRBD2 (5 bases). The CDR3 consists of 14 residues. V shed 6 bases and J shed 0 bases, with 11 bases lying between them. The germline V gene has CDR1 MDHEN and CDR2 SYDVKM. The CDR3 sequence is CASRKAGYQETQYF. CDR3 DNA: TGTGCCAGCAGGAAGGCGGGTTACCAAGAGACCCAGTACTTC.

Note on this clone: Other DNA variants within this sample encode the same CDR3. V gene TRBV18 combines with J gene TRBJ2-3; D is possibly TRBD2 (6 bases). From germline, CDR1 is KGHSH and CDR2 LQKENI. This CDR3 is built from 16 residues. Trimming took 6 bases from V and 2 from J, leaving 18 bases between them. CDR3 loop: CASSPKQGGSTDTQYF. The CDR3 DNA follows: TGTGCCAGCTCGCCGAAGCAGGGAGGATCCACAGATACGCAGTATTTT.

The chain has TRBV28 and TRBJ1-5; the match to TRBD1 covers 12 bases. V shed 6 bases and J 7 bases; nucleotides not matched to a gene: 7. CDR1 and CDR2 (germline): MDHEN, SYDVKM. CDR3 length: 15 residues. The CDR3 is CASSTGTGGGQPQHF. In nucleotides, the CDR3 is TGTGCCAGCAGCACCGGGACAGGGGGCGGCCAGCCCCAGCATTTT. The variable domain in full, completed from reference TRBV28 and TRBJ1-5, reads DVKVTQSSRYLVKRTGEKVFLECVQDMDHENMFWYRQDPGLGLRLIYFSYDVKMKEKGDIPEGYSVSREKKERFSLILESASTNQTSMYLCASSTGTGGGQPQHFGDGTRLSIL.

CDR3 sequence (DNA): TGTGCCAGCAGTTTAGGGTTCCGGCTAGGCGGGGAGCTGTTTTTT. It yields the protein CASSLGFRLGGELFF. The genes are TRBV28 and TRBJ2-2; D unresolved. Germline values: CDR1 MDHEN, CDR2 SYDVKM. Trimming took off 2 bases at V and 7 bases at J, with 14 bases between the two ends. The CDR3 sequence is 15 residues long.

This chain uses TRBV18 with TRBJ1-1, with 7 bases fitting TRBD1. The germline CDR1 and CDR2 sequences are KGHSH and LQKENI. The V gene end was trimmed by 4 bases and the J gene end by 1 base; junction bases not matched to a gene: 3. The CDR3 contains 14 residues. CDR3 bases: TGTGCCAGCTCACAGGGACAGAGGAACACTGAAGCTTTCTTT. It specifies CASSQGQRNTEAFF.

V is TRBV10-3 and J is TRBJ2-1; 12 bases map to TRBD1. Per germline, CDR1 ENHRY and CDR2 SYGVKD. The CDR3 has 17 amino acids. The J segment lost 7 bases and the V segment lost 6 bases, leaving 13 bases of the junction unmatched. The CDR3 loop reads CAISPAPGQGARNEQFF. The DNA for the CDR3 is TGTGCCATCAGCCCGGCCCCGGGACAGGGGGCGAGAAATGAGCAGTTCTTC.

The chain combines TRBV30 with TRBJ2-2, with D uncertain. V was trimmed by 1 base and J by 5 bases, leaving 8 bases between them. This CDR3 comprises 13 residues. The germline V gene encodes CDR1 GTSNPN and CDR2 SVGIG (reference sequence). As DNA, the CDR3 is TGTGCCTGGAGTGGACAAAGGACCGGGGAGCTGTTTTTT. As protein: CAWSGQRTGELFF. The full variable domain, completed using reference TRBV30 and TRBJ2-2, is SQTIHQWPATLVQPVGSPLSLECTVEGTSNPNLYWYRQAAGRGLQLLFYSVGIGQISSEVPQNLSASRPQDRQFILSSKKLLLSDSGFYLCAWSGQRTGELFFGEGSRLTVL.

The table lists this clone with a count of one. The chain carries TRBV5-4 and TRBJ2-3, with 8 bases that match TRBD1. Looked up from germline, CDR1 is SGHNT and CDR2 is YYREEE (reference sequence). The CDR3 totals 15 residues. J gave up 4 bases and V 3 bases, and 7 bases lay outside the gene matches. The CDR3 spells CASSSIGQGPDTQYF. The CDR3 coding sequence is TGTGCCAGCAGCTCTATCGGACAGGGCCCAGATACGCAGTATTTT.

The rearrangement uses TRBV5-4 and TRBJ2-1; D is unclear. Germline-derived CDR1 and CDR2 are SGHNT and YYREEE (reference sequence). The CDR3 is 12 amino acids. V lost 4 bases and J lost 10, with 12 bases in between. Here the CDR3 DNA reads TGTGCCAGCAGCCCCAGAGGAAGGGAGCAGTTCTTC. Translating it yields CASSPRGREQFF. Full variable domain (missing parts from reference TRBV5-4 and TRBJ2-1): ETGVTQSPTHLIKTRGQQVTLRCSSQSGHNTVSWYQQALGQGPQFIFQYYREEENGRGNFPPRFSGLQFPNYSSELNVNALELDDSALYLCASSPRGREQFFGPGTRLTVL.